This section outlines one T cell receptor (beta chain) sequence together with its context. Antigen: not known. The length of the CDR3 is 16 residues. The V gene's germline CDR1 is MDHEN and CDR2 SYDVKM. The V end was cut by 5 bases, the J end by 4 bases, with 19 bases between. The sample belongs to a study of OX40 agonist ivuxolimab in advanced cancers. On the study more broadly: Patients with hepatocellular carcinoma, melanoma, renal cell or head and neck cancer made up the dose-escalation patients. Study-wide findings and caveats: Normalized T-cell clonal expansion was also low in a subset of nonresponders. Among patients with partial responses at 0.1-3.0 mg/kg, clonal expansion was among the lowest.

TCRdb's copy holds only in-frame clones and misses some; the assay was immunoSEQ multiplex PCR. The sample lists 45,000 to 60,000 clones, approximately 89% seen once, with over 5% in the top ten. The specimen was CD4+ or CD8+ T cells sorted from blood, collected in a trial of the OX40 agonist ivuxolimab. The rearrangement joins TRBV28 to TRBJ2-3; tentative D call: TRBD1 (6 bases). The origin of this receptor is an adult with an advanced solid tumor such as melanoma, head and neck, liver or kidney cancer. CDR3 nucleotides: TGTGCCAGCAGTACGGTATCAGGGGTCGAAGCAGATACGCAGTATTTT. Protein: CASSTVSGVEADTQYF.